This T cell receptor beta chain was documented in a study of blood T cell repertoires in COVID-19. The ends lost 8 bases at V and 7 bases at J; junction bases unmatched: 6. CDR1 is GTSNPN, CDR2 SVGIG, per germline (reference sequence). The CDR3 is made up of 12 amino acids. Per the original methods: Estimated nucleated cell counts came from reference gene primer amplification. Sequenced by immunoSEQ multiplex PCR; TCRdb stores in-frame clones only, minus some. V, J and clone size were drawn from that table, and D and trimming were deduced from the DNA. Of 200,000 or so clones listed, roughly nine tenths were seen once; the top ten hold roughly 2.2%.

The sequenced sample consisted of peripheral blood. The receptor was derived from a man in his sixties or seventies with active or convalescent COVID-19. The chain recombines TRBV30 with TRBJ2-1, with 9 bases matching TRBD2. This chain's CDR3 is CAGSGSGNEQFF. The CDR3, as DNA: TGTGCCGGTAGCGGGAGTGGGAATGAGCAGTTCTTC.